This TCR beta chain originates from a study of beta chain features in type 1 diabetes. Study context: Researchers looked at approximately 110,000,000 sorted cells across all samples. Study-wide results and limits: Sequencing the cDNA could make cells with high TCR expression show up more than they should. Fewer insertions but more deletions were seen at VDJ junctions in type 1 diabetes patients. There was a moderate but significant shortening of TCRB CDR3s in all four CD4+ subsets of Type 1 diabetes patients.

CD4+ cells of the naive, central memory, regulatory and stem cell-like memory types were sorted via CD45RO/CCR7/CD25/CD127/CD95/CD27. Details on this clone: Its specificity is unknown.

The whole isolated RNA underwent reverse transcription, so sequencing captured expressed TCRB transcripts. Profiled with immunoSEQ multiplex PCR; TCRdb holds only in-frame clones, not every one. The sample contains nearly 700,000 clones, 13% of which appear only once. The CDR3 is 15 amino acids. V lost 5 bases and J lost 3, with 17 bases in between. The germline V gene encodes CDR1 SGHTA and CDR2 FQGNSA. This clonotype was sampled from a man between 18 and 29 years old with type 1 diabetes. J is TRBJ2-7 and V is TRBV7-2, with D possibly matching TRBD2 (6 bases). Sequencing was done on a sample of naive CD4+ T cells from blood. The CDR3 reads CASSPDPGGLYEQYF. The CDR3 DNA is TGTGCCAGCAGCCCAGATCCAGGAGGGCTCTACGAGCAGTACTTC.